This T cell receptor beta chain was obtained from a study of T cell responses to AZD1222 COVID-19 vaccine. Study-wide background: Analyses pooled second doses at about 4 or about 12 weeks.

Assay: immunoSEQ multiplex PCR; the TCRdb copy retains only in-frame clones and omits some. The sample lists about 150,000 clones, around 93% seen once, with 1.3% to 1.5% in the top ten. The germline gives CDR1 SGHRS, CDR2 YFSETQ. With 2 bases clipped from V and 3 bases from J, the junction kept 3 bases outside the gene matches. The CDR3 has 14 residues. General study findings and limits: Among the donors, most were white British and more were female, and clonal diversity was possibly underestimated. Just a handful of people given AZD1222 tested seropositive at baseline. Reports indicate that nearly half of spike-specific TCRs are directed at unmutated variant regions.

About this clone: Antigen specificity is unknown.

This material consisted of peripheral blood, taken on day 0 of AZD1222 vaccination. This TCR was sampled from an adult in good health. V is TRBV5-1 and J is TRBJ2-5, with TRBD1 matching over 8 bases. CDR3 nucleotides: TGCGCCAGCAGCTTCGGACAGGGTGAAGAGACCCAGTACTTC. It specifies CASSFGQGEETQYF.